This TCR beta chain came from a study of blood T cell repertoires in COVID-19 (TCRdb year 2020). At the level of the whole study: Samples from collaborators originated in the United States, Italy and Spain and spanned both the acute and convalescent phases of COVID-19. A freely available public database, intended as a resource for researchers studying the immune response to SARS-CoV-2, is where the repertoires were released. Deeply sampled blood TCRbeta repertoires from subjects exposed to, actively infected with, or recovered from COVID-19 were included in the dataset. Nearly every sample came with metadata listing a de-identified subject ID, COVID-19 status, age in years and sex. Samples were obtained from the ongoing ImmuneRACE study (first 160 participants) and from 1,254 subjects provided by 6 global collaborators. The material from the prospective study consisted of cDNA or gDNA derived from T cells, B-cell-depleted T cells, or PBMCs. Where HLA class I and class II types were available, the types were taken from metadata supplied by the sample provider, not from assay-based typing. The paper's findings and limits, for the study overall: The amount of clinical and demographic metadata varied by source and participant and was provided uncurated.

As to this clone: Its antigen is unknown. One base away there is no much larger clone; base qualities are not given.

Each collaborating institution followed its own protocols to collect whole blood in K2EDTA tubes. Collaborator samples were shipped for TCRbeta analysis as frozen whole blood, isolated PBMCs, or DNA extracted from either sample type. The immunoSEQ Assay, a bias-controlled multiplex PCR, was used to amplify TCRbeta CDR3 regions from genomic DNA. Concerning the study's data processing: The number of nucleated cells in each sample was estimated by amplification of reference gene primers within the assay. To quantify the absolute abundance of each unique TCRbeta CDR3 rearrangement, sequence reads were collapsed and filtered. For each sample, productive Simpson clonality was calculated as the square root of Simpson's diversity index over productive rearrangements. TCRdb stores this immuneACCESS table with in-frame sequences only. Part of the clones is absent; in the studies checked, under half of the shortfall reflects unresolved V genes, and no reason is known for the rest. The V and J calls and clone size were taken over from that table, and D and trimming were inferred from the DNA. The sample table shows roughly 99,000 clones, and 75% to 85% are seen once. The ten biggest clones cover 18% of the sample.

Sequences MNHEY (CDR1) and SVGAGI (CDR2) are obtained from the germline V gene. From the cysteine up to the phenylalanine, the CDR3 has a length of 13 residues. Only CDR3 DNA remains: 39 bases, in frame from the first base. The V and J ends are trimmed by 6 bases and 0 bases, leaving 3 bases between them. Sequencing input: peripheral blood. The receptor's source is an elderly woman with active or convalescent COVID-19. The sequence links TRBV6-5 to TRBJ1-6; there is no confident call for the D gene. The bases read TGTGCCAGCAGGGCCTCCTATAATTCACCCCTCCACTTT. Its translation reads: CASRASYNSPLHF.